The entry below describes one TCR beta chain. The data were produced by immunoSEQ multiplex PCR, yet TCRdb's version contains in-frame clones alone and is incomplete. The table includes some 70,000 clones, approximately 83% detected once. This entry belongs to a study of control samples from healthy donors and cancer patients. The CDR3 is 16 residues long. J gave up 0 bases and V 4 bases, and 5 bases lay outside the gene matches. CDR1 is MNHNS, CDR2 SASEGT, per germline. The rearrangement uses TRBV6-1 and TRBJ2-5, with 10 bases identical to TRBD1. The sample comprised blood. The TCR comes from a man aged 55 to 70 in good health. The CDR3 sequence is CASSVGTGAYQETQYF. The CDR3 DNA sequence: TGTGCCAGCAGTGTAGGGACAGGGGCGTACCAAGAGACCCAGTACTTC.